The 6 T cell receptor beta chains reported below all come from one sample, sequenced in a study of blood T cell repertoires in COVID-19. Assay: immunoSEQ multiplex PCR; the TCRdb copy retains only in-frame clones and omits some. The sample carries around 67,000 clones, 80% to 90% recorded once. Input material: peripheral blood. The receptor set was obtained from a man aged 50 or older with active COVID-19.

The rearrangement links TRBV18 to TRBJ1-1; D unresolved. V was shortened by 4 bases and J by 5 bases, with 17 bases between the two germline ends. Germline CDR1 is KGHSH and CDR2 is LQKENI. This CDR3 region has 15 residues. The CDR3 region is CASSRREGERTEAFF. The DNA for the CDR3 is TGTGCCAGCTCACGTCGCGAGGGAGAGAGGACTGAAGCTTTCTTT. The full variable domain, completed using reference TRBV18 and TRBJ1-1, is NAGVMQNPRHLVRRRGQEARLRCSPMKGHSHVYWYRQLPEEGLKFMVYLQKENIIDESGMPKERFSAEFPKEGPSILRIQQVVRGDSAAYFCASSRREGERTEAFFGQGTRLTVV.

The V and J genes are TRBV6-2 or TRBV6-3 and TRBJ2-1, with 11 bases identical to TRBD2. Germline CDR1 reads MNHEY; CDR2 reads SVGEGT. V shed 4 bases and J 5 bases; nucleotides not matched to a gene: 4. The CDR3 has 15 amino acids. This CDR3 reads CASSFSGRAHNEQFF. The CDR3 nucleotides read TGTGCCAGCAGTTTTAGCGGGAGGGCCCACAATGAGCAGTTCTTC.

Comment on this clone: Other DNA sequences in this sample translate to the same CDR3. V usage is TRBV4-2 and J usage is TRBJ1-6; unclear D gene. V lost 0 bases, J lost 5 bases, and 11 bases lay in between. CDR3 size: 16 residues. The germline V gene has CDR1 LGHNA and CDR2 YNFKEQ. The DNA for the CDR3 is TGTGCCAGCAGCCAAGATCGGAGCGGGAATAATTCACCCCTCCACTTT. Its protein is CASSQDRSGNNSPLHF.

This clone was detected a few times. The CDR3 nucleotides read TGTGCCAGCAGCCCTGACGGGAGGGTCTCCGGGGAGCTGTTTTTT. As protein: CASSPDGRVSGELFF. The chain couples TRBV7-2 to TRBJ2-2, with 8 bases aligning to TRBD2. The CDR3 runs to 15 residues. The V and J ends lost 5 bases and 6 bases, in that order; junction bases with no gene match: 8. Germline CDR1 reads SGHTA; CDR2 reads FQGNSA.

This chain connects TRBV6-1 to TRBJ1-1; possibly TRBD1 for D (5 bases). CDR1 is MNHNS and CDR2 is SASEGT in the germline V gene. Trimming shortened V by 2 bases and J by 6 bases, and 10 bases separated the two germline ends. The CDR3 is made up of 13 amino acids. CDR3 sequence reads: CASSERGNSEAFF. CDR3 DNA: TGTGCCAGCAGTGAAAGGGGTAACTCTGAAGCTTTCTTT.

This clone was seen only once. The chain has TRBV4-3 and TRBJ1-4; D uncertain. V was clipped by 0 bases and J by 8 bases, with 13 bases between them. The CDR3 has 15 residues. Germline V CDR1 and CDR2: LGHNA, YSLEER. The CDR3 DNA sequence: TGCGCCAGCAGCCAAGAGCCCCAAGCGAGCGAAAAACTGTTTTTT. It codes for CASSQEPQASEKLFF.